Shown below are 3 T cell receptor beta chains from a single sample sequenced in a study of OX40 agonist ivuxolimab in advanced cancers. Assay: immunoSEQ multiplex PCR; the TCRdb copy retains only in-frame clones and omits some. Of fewer than 20,000 clones in the sample, about four fifths are singletons; the top ten hold about 33%. The sample here was CD4+ or CD8+ T cells sorted from blood, taken in a trial of the OX40 agonist ivuxolimab. The origin of the receptors is an adult with an advanced solid tumor such as melanoma, head and neck, liver or kidney cancer.

This rearrangement joins TRBV25-1 to TRBJ2-5; possible D gene TRBD2, 5 bases. Trimming took off 7 bases at V and 2 bases at J, with 17 bases between the two ends. The CDR3 is 15 residues long. The germline gives CDR1 MGHDK, CDR2 SYGVNS. The CDR3 coding sequence is TGTGCCAGCAAGGAAGGAGCGGCGATACAAGAGACCCAGTACTTC. Encoded protein: CASKEGAAIQETQYF. Looking up the rest from reference TRBV25-1 and TRBJ2-5 gives the full variable domain: EADIYQTPRYLVIGTGKKITLECSQTMGHDKMYWYQQDPGMELHLIHYSYGVNSTEKGDLSSESTVSRIRTEHFPLTLESARPSHTSQYLCASKEGAAIQETQYFGPGTRLLVL.

This chain joins TRBV6-1 and TRBJ1-4; no reliable D call. V shed 3 bases and J shed 3 bases, with 8 bases lying between them. The length of the CDR3 is 14 residues. Per the germline V gene, CDR1 is MNHNS and CDR2 is SASEGT. The CDR3 sequence: CASSDSGSNEKLFF. In nucleotides, the CDR3 is TGTGCCAGCAGTGATTCCGGATCTAATGAAAAACTGTTTTTT.

The rearrangement joins TRBV29-1 to TRBJ1-1, with 10 bases that match TRBD1. Germline CDR1 SQVTM, CDR2 ANQGSEA. The CDR3 is 13 amino acids. Trimming at V came to 7 bases and at J to 3 bases, leaving 5 bases not matched to a gene. Here the CDR3 DNA reads TGCAGCGCGGGACAGGGGCCTGACACTGAAGCTTTCTTT. It is translated as CSAGQGPDTEAFF.